These T cell receptor beta chains were read from a single sample in a study of post-analysis software for immune sequencing data. A single record per CDR3 protein comes from TCRdb applying MiXCR to the PCR reads. This table holds hundreds of thousands of distinct CDR3 sequences, roughly three fifths found once. Sequencing was done on a sample of blood. The receptors were gathered from a girl between 2 and 10 years old with multiple sclerosis. Both conserved end residues are part of each CDR3. Fields, in order: clone size, V gene, J gene, D gene, CDR3 DNA, CDR3 protein. The D gene is left open where the match is weak. Size tells how often a clone was seen (once, few, many) or the class of an expanded clone, and some rows leave it out.

>once|TRBV6-6|TRBJ2-1|.
TGTGCCAGCAGCGTACAGGGCCCAGCCAATGAGCAGTTCTTC
CASSVQGPANEQFF
>.|TRBV12-3/TRBV12-4|TRBJ1-1|TRBD1
TGTGCCAGCAGCTACACAGGGGGCAGAGGCCCTGAAGCTTTCTTT
CASSYTGGRGPEAFF
>.|TRBV5-1|TRBJ2-7|TRBD2
TGCGCCTGCGGTGGGCTAGCGGGGGAATACGAGCAGTACTTC
CACGGLAGEYEQYF
>.|TRBV10-3|TRBJ2-1|TRBD1
TGTGCCATCAGGACAGGGTACGGTGGGAATGAGCAGTTCTTC
CAIRTGYGGNEQFF
>.|TRBV7-9|TRBJ2-3|TRBD2
TGCGCCAGCAGCTTCAGCGGGGATTACGGAGATACGCAGTATTTT
CASSFSGDYGDTQYF
>.|TRBV2|TRBJ2-1|.
TGTGCCAGCAGTGAGGCCACTAGACCCCCCAACAATGAGCAGTTCTTC
CASSEATRPPNNEQFF
>few|TRBV7-8|TRBJ2-7|TRBD2
TGTGCCAGCAGCTTAGCGCAGGCGGGAGCGCCAAGCTACGAGCAGTACTTC
CASSLAQAGAPSYEQYF
>.|TRBV4-2|TRBJ2-2|.
TGTGCCAGCAGCCAAGAGGGTGGTAGGAACACCGGGGAGCTGTTTTTT
CASSQEGGRNTGELFF
>.|TRBV7-8|TRBJ2-3|.
TGTGCCAGCAGCTCGAGACTAGTTTACTCGCAGTATTTT
CASSSRLVYSQYF
>.|TRBV5-1|TRBJ2-1|.
TGCGCCAGCAGCTCGGACTTCAATGAGCAGTTCTTC
CASSSDFNEQFF
>once|TRBV2|TRBJ2-7|.
TGTGCCAGCAGTGTGACAGCCAACGAGCAGTACTTC
CASSVTANEQYF
>.|TRBV7-2|TRBJ1-2|TRBD1
TGTGCCAGCAGCCGGGACAGGGGCTACACCTTC
CASSRDRGYTF
>once|TRBV13|TRBJ2-5|TRBD1
TGTGCCAGCAGCTACCAAGGACAGGGCGAAGAGACCCAGTACTTC
CASSYQGQGEETQYF
>.|TRBV6-2/TRBV6-3|TRBJ1-2|TRBD1
TGTGCCAGCAGTTTCTGGGACAGCTCTGTCTATGGCTACACCTTC
CASSFWDSSVYGYTF
>.|TRBV6-6|TRBJ2-2|.
TGTGCCAGCGGAGGGGATAACACCGGGGAGCTGTTTTTT
CASGGDNTGELFF
>.|TRBV4-1|TRBJ2-7|TRBD1
TGTGCCAGCAGCCAAGGGACAGGGACCTACGAGCAGTACTTC
CASSQGTGTYEQYF
>.|TRBV2|TRBJ2-3|.
TGTGCCAGCATCGACCGGGCAGGGACAGATACGCAGTATTTT
CASIDRAGTDTQYF
>.|TRBV4-1|TRBJ2-1|TRBD2
TGCGCCAGCAGCCAAGGTCGACTAGCGTTCACCTACAATGAGCAGTTCTTC
CASSQGRLAFTYNEQFF
>.|TRBV27|TRBJ1-2|.
TGTGCCAGCAGTTTAGACAGAGGGGGGCTCTATGGCTACACCTTC
CASSLDRGGLYGYTF
>.|TRBV7-2|TRBJ2-3|.
TGTGCCAGCAGCTTTGTTAGACTAGTCACAGATACGCAGTATTTT
CASSFVRLVTDTQYF
>.|TRBV20-1|TRBJ2-7|.
TGCAGTGCTAGGATGGCAGCCGAGCAGTACTTC
CSARMAAEQYF
>few|TRBV7-2|TRBJ2-5|.
TGTGCCAGCAGCTTGGTTCCGGGGAGCCCGGGTCAAGAGACCCAGTACTTC
CASSLVPGSPGQETQYF
>few|TRBV2|TRBJ2-3|.
TGTGCCAGCAGTGAAGCCCTAGGCGATACGCAGTATTTT
CASSEALGDTQYF
>.|TRBV5-1|TRBJ2-3|TRBD1
TGCGCCAGCAGGCGAGACAGGGCCGGAGATACGCAGTATTTT
CASRRDRAGDTQYF
>.|TRBV5-6|TRBJ1-3|.
TGTGCCAGCAGCTTGGCTGGGGGTAGCTCTGGAAACACCATATATTTT
CASSLAGGSSGNTIYF
>.|TRBV27|TRBJ2-1|TRBD2
TGTGCCAGCAGTTTATCGTCTAGCGGGGAATACAATGAGCAGTTCTTC
CASSLSSSGEYNEQFF
>.|TRBV7-3|TRBJ1-1|TRBD1
TGTGCCAGCAGTCCGGGACAGGGTGAAGCTTTCTTT
CASSPGQGEAFF
>.|TRBV5-1|TRBJ2-7|TRBD1
TGCGCCAGCAGCCAGGGGACAGTTTCCGTGGGGGAGCAGTACTTC
CASSQGTVSVGEQYF
>.|TRBV29-1|TRBJ1-1|.
TGCAGCGTGACTGAAGCTTTCTTT
CSVTEAFF
>.|TRBV6-6|TRBJ2-3|.
TGTGCCAGCAATGACAGGAGGAGCACAGATACGCAGTATTTT
CASNDRRSTDTQYF
>.|TRBV6-1|TRBJ2-5|TRBD2
TGTGCCAGCAGTGAGACGGGACTAGCGGGGAGAGAGACCCAGTACTTC
CASSETGLAGRETQYF
>.|TRBV12-3/TRBV12-4|TRBJ2-3|TRBD2
TGTGCCAGCATTGCCGGGACTAGAGGGTCAGATACGCAGTATTTT
CASIAGTRGSDTQYF
>.|TRBV6-5|TRBJ2-3|TRBD1
TGTGCCAGCAGTTACTCAAGGACAGGGGACAGCACAGATACGCAGTATTTT
CASSYSRTGDSTDTQYF
>.|TRBV7-2|TRBJ2-3|.
TGTGCCAGCAGCTTAGACCCTAGTGGGGCACAGGCAGATACGCAGTATTTT
CASSLDPSGAQADTQYF
>.|TRBV4-1|TRBJ2-5|.
TGCGCCAGCAGCCAAGATCCTATCGGGACTGCTTACAATGAGCAGTACTTC
CASSQDPIGTAYNEQYF
>.|TRBV27|TRBJ1-1|.
TGTGCCGGCAGTTTATTGGGTAGCACTGAAGCTTTCTTT
CAGSLLGSTEAFF
>.|TRBV18|TRBJ1-1|.
TGTGCCAGCTCGACAGGTTCGGACACTGAAGCTTTCTTT
CASSTGSDTEAFF
>once|TRBV12-3/TRBV12-4|TRBJ1-2|TRBD1
TGTGCCAGCAGTCAGAACAGGGGGAAAGGGGATGGCTACACCTTC
CASSQNRGKGDGYTF
>.|TRBV6-6|TRBJ2-7|.
TGTGCCAGCAGTTCCGGGACATTTAGGGGAGAGCAGTACTTC
CASSSGTFRGEQYF
>.|TRBV19|TRBJ1-2|TRBD1
TGTGCCAGTAGTAAATCCGACAGGGGCGGCTACACCTTC
CASSKSDRGGYTF
>.|TRBV6-2/TRBV6-3|TRBJ1-5|.
TGTGCCAGCAGTTTTGGACAGCCTTGGGGCAATCAGCCCCAGCATTTT
CASSFGQPWGNQPQHF
>.|TRBV7-8|TRBJ1-2|.
TGTGCCAGCAGCTTAGATGGGGGACTGGGCTATGGCTACACCTTC
CASSLDGGLGYGYTF
>once|TRBV20-1|TRBJ2-5|TRBD2
TGCAGTGCTCCCCGGACTAGGACCCAGTACTTC
CSAPRTRTQYF
>few|TRBV24-1|TRBJ2-3|TRBD2
TGTGCCACCAGTGATCCTTTGACTAGCGGGGGCCGCGCAGATACGCAGTATTTT
CATSDPLTSGGRADTQYF
>.|TRBV30|TRBJ1-5|TRBD1
TGTGCCTGGAGTCTGGGACAGGAGAATCAGCCCCAGCATTTT
CAWSLGQENQPQHF
>.|TRBV7-3|TRBJ2-5|.
TGTGCCAGCAGCTCCGCCGGGACGCAAGAGACCCAGTACTTC
CASSSAGTQETQYF
>once|TRBV20-1|TRBJ2-2|TRBD1
TGCAGTGCCCAGGGACAGGGGAACACCGGGGAGCTGTTTTTT
CSAQGQGNTGELFF
>.|TRBV20-1|TRBJ1-4|.
TGCAGTGCCTCCGAGGGCGTGGAAGAAAAACTGTTTTTT
CSASEGVEEKLFF
>.|TRBV4-1|TRBJ1-5|TRBD1
TGCGCCAGCAGCCCGACCACAGGGGCCCAGCCCCAGCATTTT
CASSPTTGAQPQHF
>.|TRBV10-3|TRBJ2-5|.
TGTGCCATCAGTGAGTCGGGGGGGACCCAGTACTTC
CAISESGGTQYF